A single sample gave rise to the 7 T cell receptor beta chains below, sequenced in a study of T cell responses to AZD1222 COVID-19 vaccine. Data came from immunoSEQ multiplex PCR; TCRdb stores just in-frame clones and leaves some out. The data show roughly 200,000 clones, 90% to 95% seen once. The sequencing used peripheral blood, collected 28 days after the second AZD1222 dose. The source of these receptors is an adult who received the AZD1222 COVID-19 vaccine.

The chain combines TRBV7-9 with TRBJ2-2, with 8 bases fitting TRBD1. Germline V gene data show CDR1 as SEHNR and CDR2 as FQNEAQ (reference sequence). CDR3 length: 15 amino acids. The V gene end was trimmed by 7 bases and the J gene end by 5 bases; junction bases not matched to a gene: 9. Here the CDR3 reads CASNGGQGWTGELFF. In nucleotides, the CDR3 is TGTGCCAGCAACGGAGGACAGGGCTGGACCGGGGAGCTGTTTTTT.

The chain couples TRBV2 to TRBJ2-5; 10 positions match TRBD1. Germline lookup yields CDR1 SNHLY and CDR2 FYNNEI. The CDR3 sequence is 15 residues long. V lost 4 bases to trimming and J lost 0 bases; unmatched junction nucleotides: 2. The CDR3, as DNA: TGTGCCAGCAGTGGACAGGGGGCGGACCAAGAGACCCAGTACTTC. It translates to CASSGQGADQETQYF.

On this clone: Other DNA sequences from this sample encode an identical CDR3 as well. V gene TRBV5-1 combines with J gene TRBJ2-1; D is undetermined. Trimming took 0 bases from V and 0 from J, leaving 7 bases between them. Germline V gene data show CDR1 as SGHRS and CDR2 as YFSETQ. This CDR3 spans 15 amino acids. As DNA, the CDR3 is TGCGCCAGCAGCTTGGGGACCACCTCCTACAATGAGCAGTTCTTC. It yields the protein CASSLGTTSYNEQFF.

V and J are TRBV5-4 and TRBJ2-7; 7 bases are a match to TRBD2. CDR3 length: 15 residues. The germline V gene has CDR1 SGHNT and CDR2 YYREEE (reference sequence). With V trimmed by 4 bases and J by 0 bases, 7 bases remained unmatched. CDR3 residues: CASSRERGSSYEQYF. The DNA for the CDR3 is TGTGCCAGCAGCAGGGAACGCGGGAGCTCCTACGAGCAGTACTTC. The full variable domain, in which reference TRBV5-4 and TRBJ2-7 provide the parts outside the CDR3, is ETGVTQSPTHLIKTRGQQVTLRCSSQSGHNTVSWYQQALGQGPQFIFQYYREEENGRGNFPPRFSGLQFPNYSSELNVNALELDDSALYLCASSRERGSSYEQYFGPGTRLTVT.

The V and J genes are TRBV10-3 and TRBJ2-2; 12 nucleotides align to TRBD2. The CDR3 runs 16 residues. CDR1 is ENHRY and CDR2 is SYGVKD in the germline V gene. Trimming at V came to 7 bases and at J to 1 base, leaving 4 bases not matched to a gene. CDR3: CAINSGLAGNTGELFF. CDR3 nucleotide sequence: TGTGCCATCAATTCGGGACTAGCGGGGAACACCGGGGAGCTGTTTTTT.

V usage is TRBV2 and J usage is TRBJ1-1; D gene ambiguous. This CDR3 is 15 amino acids long. Trimming took off 8 bases at V and 2 bases at J, with 18 bases between the two ends. In germline, CDR1 is SNHLY, CDR2 FYNNEI. DNA for the CDR3: TGTGCCAGCTCATCTCCCCTAATCGGAAACACTGAAGCTTTCTTT. This codes for CASSSPLIGNTEAFF.

The chain couples TRBV2 to TRBJ1-5; D call uncertain. V shed 4 bases and J shed 2 bases, with 12 bases lying between them. Germline V gene data show CDR1 as SNHLY and CDR2 as FYNNEI. This CDR3 region has 15 residues. The CDR3 bases are TGTGCCAGCAGTGGGAGGGATAGGGGCAATCAGCCCCAGCATTTT. Translating gives CASSGRDRGNQPQHF.